Here is one TCR beta chain with its context. This record comes from a study of T cell changes during pregnancy in multiple sclerosis. TCRdb's copy holds only in-frame clones and misses some; the assay was immunoSEQ multiplex PCR. The data show about 26,000 clones, about 91% seen once. V lost 2 bases to trimming and J lost 2 bases; unmatched junction nucleotides: 8. Germline CDR1 KGHSH, CDR2 LQKENI. The CDR3 sequence is 17 residues long. This rearrangement joins TRBV18 to TRBJ2-1, with 8 bases aligning to TRBD1. Sequencing used CD8+ T cells from peripheral blood mononuclear cells, obtained in the second trimester of pregnancy. This receptor was taken from a female donor with multiple sclerosis, enrolled in a pregnancy study. The DNA of the CDR3 is TGTGCCAGCTCACCAAGAGATAGACAGGGGCCCTACAATGAGCAGTTCTTC. Its translation: CASSPRDRQGPYNEQFF.